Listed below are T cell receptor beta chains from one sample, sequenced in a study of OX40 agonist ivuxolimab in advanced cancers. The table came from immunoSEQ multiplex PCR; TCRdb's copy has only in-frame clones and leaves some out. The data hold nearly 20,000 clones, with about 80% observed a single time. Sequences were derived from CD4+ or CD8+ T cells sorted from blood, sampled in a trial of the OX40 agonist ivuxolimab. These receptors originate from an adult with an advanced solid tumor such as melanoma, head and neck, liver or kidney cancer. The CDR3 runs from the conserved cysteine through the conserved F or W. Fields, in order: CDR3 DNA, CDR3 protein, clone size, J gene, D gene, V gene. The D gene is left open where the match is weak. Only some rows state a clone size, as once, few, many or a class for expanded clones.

cdr3_nt: TGTGCCAGCAGCTTGAGTGGGAACACCATATATTTT; cdr3_aa: CASSLSGNTIYF; clone_size: NA; j_call: TRBJ1-3; d_call: NA; v_call: TRBV5-5
cdr3_nt: TGCGCCAGCAGCCAAGATCGGGTAGGACTAGCGGGATTCACCGGGGAGCTGTTTTTT; cdr3_aa: CASSQDRVGLAGFTGELFF; clone_size: NA; j_call: TRBJ2-2; d_call: TRBD2; v_call: TRBV4-3
cdr3_nt: TGTGCCAGCAGCCACTTGGGGGGAGAGGCTGCAGATACGCAGTATTTT; cdr3_aa: CASSHLGGEAADTQYF; clone_size: once; j_call: TRBJ2-3; d_call: NA; v_call: TRBV5-4
cdr3_nt: TGTGCCAGCAGTTCCTGGGACCAAGAGACCCAGTACTTC; cdr3_aa: CASSSWDQETQYF; clone_size: NA; j_call: TRBJ2-5; d_call: NA; v_call: TRBV27
cdr3_nt: TGTGCCAGTAGTAAGGACAGCCTTATTAACTATGGCTACACCTTC; cdr3_aa: CASSKDSLINYGYTF; clone_size: NA; j_call: TRBJ1-2; d_call: NA; v_call: TRBV19
cdr3_nt: TGTGCCAGCAGGTCAGGGTTCTGGGGCTACACCTTC; cdr3_aa: CASRSGFWGYTF; clone_size: NA; j_call: TRBJ1-2; d_call: NA; v_call: TRBV11-2
cdr3_nt: TGCGCCAGCAGTGAGTCGCCGTCAGGGGGTAACGAGCAGTACTTC; cdr3_aa: CASSESPSGGNEQYF; clone_size: medium-sized; j_call: TRBJ2-7; d_call: TRBD1; v_call: TRBV10-1
cdr3_nt: TGTGCCAGCTCACCGGAAGGGGGGGTCTACAATGAGCAGTTCTTC; cdr3_aa: CASSPEGGVYNEQFF; clone_size: NA; j_call: TRBJ2-1; d_call: NA; v_call: TRBV18
cdr3_nt: TGTGCCAGCAACATCCGCGGGGAGGTACATGGCTACACCTTC; cdr3_aa: CASNIRGEVHGYTF; clone_size: NA; j_call: TRBJ1-2; d_call: NA; v_call: TRBV13
cdr3_nt: TGCGCCAGCAGCCAAGACGATGGTGTATGGGAGACCCAGTACTTC; cdr3_aa: CASSQDDGVWETQYF; clone_size: many; j_call: TRBJ2-5; d_call: NA; v_call: TRBV4-1
cdr3_nt: TGCGCCAGCAGCCAAGTAGCGGGAGGAGCCGGGGAGCTGTTTTTT; cdr3_aa: CASSQVAGGAGELFF; clone_size: NA; j_call: TRBJ2-2; d_call: TRBD2; v_call: TRBV4-3
cdr3_nt: TGTGCCAGCAGCGCTACAGACACAGATACGCAGTATTTT; cdr3_aa: CASSATDTDTQYF; clone_size: NA; j_call: TRBJ2-3; d_call: NA; v_call: TRBV9
cdr3_nt: TGTGCCAGCAGCGTATCGGGGGGCGGAGCTGGAAACACCATATATTTT; cdr3_aa: CASSVSGGGAGNTIYF; clone_size: NA; j_call: TRBJ1-3; d_call: NA; v_call: TRBV9
cdr3_nt: TGTGCCAGCAGCTTGACTAGCGGGAGCTACAATGAGCAGTTCTTC; cdr3_aa: CASSLTSGSYNEQFF; clone_size: NA; j_call: TRBJ2-1; d_call: TRBD2; v_call: TRBV6-1
cdr3_nt: TGCAGCGTTCAGAATTCGGGCGGGGGAGGCACTTCGCGCGGCTACACCTTC; cdr3_aa: CSVQNSGGGGTSRGYTF; clone_size: NA; j_call: TRBJ1-2; d_call: NA; v_call: TRBV29-1
cdr3_nt: TGTGCCAGCAGCTTTGTGGGGCAGCAGTTCTTC; cdr3_aa: CASSFVGQQFF; clone_size: NA; j_call: TRBJ2-1; d_call: NA; v_call: TRBV5-6
cdr3_nt: TGTGCCAGCAGCGTAGTTCCGAGCTCCTACGAGCAGTACTTC; cdr3_aa: CASSVVPSSYEQYF; clone_size: NA; j_call: TRBJ2-7; d_call: NA; v_call: TRBV9
cdr3_nt: TGCAGCGTTGTCCTACAACAGGGGTTATCGGGAGGCTACACCTTC; cdr3_aa: CSVVLQQGLSGGYTF; clone_size: NA; j_call: TRBJ1-2; d_call: TRBD1; v_call: TRBV29-1
cdr3_nt: TGTGCCAGCAGTGACAGGGGACCTTATCAGCCCCAGCATTTT; cdr3_aa: CASSDRGPYQPQHF; clone_size: NA; j_call: TRBJ1-5; d_call: TRBD1; v_call: TRBV27
cdr3_nt: TGTGCCAGCAGCTCGTCACTAGCGGGGGCCTACAATGAGCAGTTCTTC; cdr3_aa: CASSSSLAGAYNEQFF; clone_size: once; j_call: TRBJ2-1; d_call: TRBD2; v_call: TRBV13
cdr3_nt: TGTGCCATCAGTGAGTTAGGGACAGCCACTAATGAAAAACTGTTTTTT; cdr3_aa: CAISELGTATNEKLFF; clone_size: NA; j_call: TRBJ1-4; d_call: TRBD1; v_call: TRBV10-3
cdr3_nt: TGTGCCACCCAGTCCGTGGCAGGGACCTACGAGCAGTACTTC; cdr3_aa: CATQSVAGTYEQYF; clone_size: NA; j_call: TRBJ2-7; d_call: NA; v_call: TRBV19
cdr3_nt: TGCGCCAGCAGCCACGACACAGGGGGCCCCCGCGGCGGGGAGCTGTTTTTT; cdr3_aa: CASSHDTGGPRGGELFF; clone_size: NA; j_call: TRBJ2-2; d_call: TRBD1; v_call: TRBV4-3
cdr3_nt: TGCGCCAGCAGCCAAGATAGCGGGAGCTCCTATAATTCACCCCTCCACTTT; cdr3_aa: CASSQDSGSSYNSPLHF; clone_size: NA; j_call: TRBJ1-6; d_call: NA; v_call: TRBV4-1
cdr3_nt: TGTGCCAGCAGATTCGGGACTAGCGCTTCCTACGAGCAGTACTTC; cdr3_aa: CASRFGTSASYEQYF; clone_size: once; j_call: TRBJ2-7; d_call: TRBD2; v_call: TRBV5-4
cdr3_nt: TGTGCCAGCCGAGCCGGGGGGCTTCATTACGAGCAGTACTTC; cdr3_aa: CASRAGGLHYEQYF; clone_size: NA; j_call: TRBJ2-7; d_call: NA; v_call: TRBV25-1
cdr3_nt: TGTGCCAGCAGCTTAGGTCCCCGGGACACTGAAGCTTTCTTT; cdr3_aa: CASSLGPRDTEAFF; clone_size: NA; j_call: TRBJ1-1; d_call: NA; v_call: TRBV5-6
cdr3_nt: TGTGCCAGCAGTCAGCTGACAGATCTCTCTGGAAACACCATATATTTT; cdr3_aa: CASSQLTDLSGNTIYF; clone_size: NA; j_call: TRBJ1-3; d_call: NA; v_call: TRBV28
cdr3_nt: TGTGCCAGCAGCTTAGGCAGCACCTACGAGCAGTACTTC; cdr3_aa: CASSLGSTYEQYF; clone_size: NA; j_call: TRBJ2-7; d_call: NA; v_call: TRBV7-9
cdr3_nt: TGTGCCAGCAGCTTAGGGGTAGGGGAAAGGGATGGCTACACCTTC; cdr3_aa: CASSLGVGERDGYTF; clone_size: NA; j_call: TRBJ1-2; d_call: NA; v_call: TRBV7-9
cdr3_nt: TGCGCCAGCAGCCAAGAGTACAGCGGTACGAAGGTGCAGTACTTC; cdr3_aa: CASSQEYSGTKVQYF; clone_size: NA; j_call: TRBJ2-7; d_call: NA; v_call: TRBV4-1
cdr3_nt: TGCGCCAGCAGCTTTGAGGGGACGAACATGGGGGAGCTGTTTTTT; cdr3_aa: CASSFEGTNMGELFF; clone_size: NA; j_call: TRBJ2-2; d_call: NA; v_call: TRBV5-1
cdr3_nt: TGTGCCAGCAGCCCTGGACAGGGGAGCTACGAGCAGTACTTC; cdr3_aa: CASSPGQGSYEQYF; clone_size: NA; j_call: TRBJ2-7; d_call: TRBD1; v_call: TRBV6-5
cdr3_nt: TGTGCCAGTAGTATCAGGGGTCCTGGTCCCCACACTGAAGCTTTCTTT; cdr3_aa: CASSIRGPGPHTEAFF; clone_size: NA; j_call: TRBJ1-1; d_call: NA; v_call: TRBV19
cdr3_nt: TGTGCCAGCAGCGGAGGGGGGGACGTCCAGTTCTTC; cdr3_aa: CASSGGGDVQFF; clone_size: NA; j_call: TRBJ2-1; d_call: NA; v_call: TRBV9
cdr3_nt: TGTGCCAGCAGCCAGCCGACTAGCGGGAGATACGAGCAGTACTTC; cdr3_aa: CASSQPTSGRYEQYF; clone_size: NA; j_call: TRBJ2-7; d_call: TRBD2; v_call: TRBV4-2
cdr3_nt: TGCGCCAGCAGCCAAGATGGACAGGGAACGAACACCGGGGAGCTGTTTTTT; cdr3_aa: CASSQDGQGTNTGELFF; clone_size: NA; j_call: TRBJ2-2; d_call: TRBD1; v_call: TRBV4-3
cdr3_nt: TGTGCCAGCAGCCCAGCAGGGGGCCGAAACACCATATATTTT; cdr3_aa: CASSPAGGRNTIYF; clone_size: NA; j_call: TRBJ1-3; d_call: TRBD1; v_call: TRBV5-6
cdr3_nt: TGTGCCAGCTCACCTGGGACTTACTACGAGCAGTACTTC; cdr3_aa: CASSPGTYYEQYF; clone_size: few; j_call: TRBJ2-7; d_call: NA; v_call: TRBV18
cdr3_nt: TGTGCCAGCAGTTTGTCCCAGTACACTGAAGCTTTCTTT; cdr3_aa: CASSLSQYTEAFF; clone_size: medium-sized; j_call: TRBJ1-1; d_call: NA; v_call: TRBV28